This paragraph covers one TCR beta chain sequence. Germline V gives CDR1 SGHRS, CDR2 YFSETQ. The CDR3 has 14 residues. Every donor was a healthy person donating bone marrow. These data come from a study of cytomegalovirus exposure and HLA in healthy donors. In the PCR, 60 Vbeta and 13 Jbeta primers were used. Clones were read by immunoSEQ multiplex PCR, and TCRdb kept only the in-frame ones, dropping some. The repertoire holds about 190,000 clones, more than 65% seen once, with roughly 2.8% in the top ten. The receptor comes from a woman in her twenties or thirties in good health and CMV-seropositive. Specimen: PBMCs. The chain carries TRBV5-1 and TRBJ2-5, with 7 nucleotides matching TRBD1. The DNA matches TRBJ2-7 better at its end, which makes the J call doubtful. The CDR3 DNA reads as TGCGCCAGCAGCTTGGGACAGGGTTCTCACGAGCAGTACTTC. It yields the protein CASSLGQGSHEQYF.